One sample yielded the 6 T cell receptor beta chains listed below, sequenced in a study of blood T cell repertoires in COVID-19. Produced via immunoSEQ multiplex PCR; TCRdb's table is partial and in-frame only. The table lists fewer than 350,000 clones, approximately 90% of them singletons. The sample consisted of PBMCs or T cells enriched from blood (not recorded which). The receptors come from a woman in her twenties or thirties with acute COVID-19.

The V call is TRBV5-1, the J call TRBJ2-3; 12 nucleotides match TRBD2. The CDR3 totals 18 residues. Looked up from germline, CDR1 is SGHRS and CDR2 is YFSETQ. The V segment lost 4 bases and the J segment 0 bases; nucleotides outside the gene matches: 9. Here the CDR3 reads CASSTGLAGLPSTDTQYF. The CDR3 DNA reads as TGCGCCAGCAGCACAGGACTAGCGGGGTTACCTAGCACAGATACGCAGTATTTT.

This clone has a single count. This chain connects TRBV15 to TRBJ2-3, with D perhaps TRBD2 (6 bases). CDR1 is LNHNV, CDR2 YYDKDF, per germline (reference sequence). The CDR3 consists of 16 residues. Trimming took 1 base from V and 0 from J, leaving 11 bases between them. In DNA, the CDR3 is TGTGCCACCAGCAGAGGTGCGGGGCCGAGCACAGATACGCAGTATTTT. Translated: CATSRGAGPSTDTQYF.

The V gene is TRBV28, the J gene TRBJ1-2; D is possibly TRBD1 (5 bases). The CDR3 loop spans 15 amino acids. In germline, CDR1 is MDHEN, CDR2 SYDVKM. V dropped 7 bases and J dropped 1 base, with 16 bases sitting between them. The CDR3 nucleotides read TGTGCCAGCACTCTCCCCCGACAGCATAACTATGGCTACACCTTC. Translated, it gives CASTLPRQHNYGYTF.

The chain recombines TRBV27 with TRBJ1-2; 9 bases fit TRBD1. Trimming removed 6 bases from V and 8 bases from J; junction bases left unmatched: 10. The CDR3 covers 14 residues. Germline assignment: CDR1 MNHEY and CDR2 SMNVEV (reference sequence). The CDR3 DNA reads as TGTGCCAGCAGGCCAACGGGACAGGGCGTCGGCTACACCTTC. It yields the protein CASRPTGQGVGYTF.

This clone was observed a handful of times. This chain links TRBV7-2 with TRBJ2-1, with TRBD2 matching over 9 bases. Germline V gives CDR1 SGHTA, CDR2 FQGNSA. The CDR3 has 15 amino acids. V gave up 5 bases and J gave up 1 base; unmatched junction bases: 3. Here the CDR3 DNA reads TGTGCCAGCAGCCCTCTAGCGGGATCCTACAATGAGCAGTTCTTC. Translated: CASSPLAGSYNEQFF. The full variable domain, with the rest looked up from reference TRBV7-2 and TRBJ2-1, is GAGVSQSPSNKVTEKGKDVELRCDPISGHTALYWYRQSLGQGLEFLIYFQGNSAPDKSGLPSDRFSAERTGGSVSTLTIQRTQQEDSAVYLCASSPLAGSYNEQFFGPGTRLTVL.

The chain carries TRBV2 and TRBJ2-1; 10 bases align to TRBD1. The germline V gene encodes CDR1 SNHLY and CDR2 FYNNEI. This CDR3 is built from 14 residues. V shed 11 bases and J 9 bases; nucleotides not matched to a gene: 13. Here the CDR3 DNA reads TGTGCCGGTCAGGGGACAGGGGAGCGTGGTGAGCAGTTCTTC. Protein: CAGQGTGERGEQFF.